The next 8 T cell receptor beta chains were all read from a single sample in a study of cytomegalovirus exposure and HLA in healthy donors. Vbeta (60) and Jbeta (13) primers were used in the PCR. Assay: immunoSEQ multiplex PCR; the TCRdb copy retains only in-frame clones and omits some. The data contain 150,000 to 200,000 clones, roughly 80% of them singletons. The sequenced sample was PBMCs. All receptors come from a man aged 50 or older in good health and CMV-seropositive.

The gene calls are TRBV29-1 and TRBJ2-5; 7 bases fit TRBD1. V gave up 4 bases and J gave up 1 base; unmatched junction bases: 12. The CDR3 consists of 16 residues. Germline V gene data show CDR1 as SQVTM and CDR2 as ANQGSEA. This CDR3 reads CSVAGTAYSPQETQYF. Written as DNA, the CDR3 is TGCAGCGTTGCCGGGACAGCCTACAGCCCCCAAGAGACCCAGTACTTC.

The sample holds a few counts of this clone. The rearrangement links TRBV19 to TRBJ1-1; TRBD1 might be the D (6 bases). This CDR3 has 17 amino acids. Trimming took 7 bases from V and 8 from J, leaving 29 bases between them. Looked up from germline, CDR1 is LNHDA and CDR2 is SQIVND (reference sequence). DNA for the CDR3: TGTGCCAGTACCAAGGGCGGGGGGCGACGACCCCAAGACGAAGCTTTCTTT. Amino acids: CASTKGGGRRPQDEAFF.

This chain links TRBV11-2 with TRBJ2-1; D is possibly TRBD1 (5 bases). The CDR3 is 12 amino acids. Germline V CDR1 and CDR2: SGHAT, FQNNGV. V shed 5 bases and J shed 8 bases, with 10 bases lying between them. In DNA, the CDR3 is TGTGCCAGCAGCAGTAGCAGGGATGAGCAGTTCTTC. Translating gives CASSSSRDEQFF.

The sample holds one count of this clone. The chain has TRBV7-3 and TRBJ1-3; 8 positions match TRBD1. This CDR3 is 18 amino acids long. CDR1 SGHTA and CDR2 FQGTGA come from the germline V gene. V gave up 5 bases and J gave up 3 bases; unmatched junction bases: 15. CDR3 loop: CASSPGPRTGRGGNTIYF. In nucleotides, the CDR3 is TGTGCCAGCAGCCCCGGCCCCAGGACAGGGCGCGGTGGAAACACCATATATTTT.

This clone was observed a few times. The V and J genes are TRBV9 and TRBJ1-3; D remains unclear. The CDR3 extends over 14 amino acids. V was trimmed by 2 bases and J by 3 bases, leaving 9 bases between them. From germline, CDR1 is SGDLS and CDR2 YYNGEE. The DNA for the CDR3 is TGTGCCAGCAGCGTTTCGGGGTTTGGAAACACCATATATTTT. It is translated as CASSVSGFGNTIYF.

This clone was seen a few times. The CDR3 DNA follows: TGTGCCAGCAGTGACTCACAGGGCCCAGATACGCAGTATTTT. It encodes CASSDSQGPDTQYF. The rearrangement uses TRBV6-4 and TRBJ2-3; TRBD1 might be the D (6 bases). CDR1 and CDR2 from the germline V gene are MRHNA and SNTAGT. The CDR3 contains 14 residues. The V end lost 0 bases, the J end lost 4 bases, and 8 bases lay between the germline ends.

CDR3 coding DNA: TGCGCCAGCAGCCTCTGGACAGGGATAACCTACGAGCAGTACTTC. Translated: CASSLWTGITYEQYF. The J gene is TRBJ2-7, the V gene TRBV5-1; 8 positions match TRBD1. The CDR3 length is 15 residues. The germline V gene encodes CDR1 SGHRS and CDR2 YFSETQ. J was trimmed by 2 bases and V by 4 bases; bases with no gene match: 8.

The rearrangement links TRBV19 to TRBJ1-1, with 7 bases matching TRBD1. Germline CDR1 reads LNHDA; CDR2 reads SQIVND (reference sequence). The CDR3 loop spans 15 amino acids. V shed 10 bases and J 8 bases; nucleotides not matched to a gene: 19. The CDR3 here is CATTTGPGLKGEAFF. The CDR3 coding sequence is TGTGCCACCACGACAGGGCCCGGTTTGAAAGGGGAAGCTTTCTTT.